What follows are 5 T cell receptor beta chains derived from one specimen sequenced in a study of T cell responses to AZD1222 COVID-19 vaccine. The data were produced by immunoSEQ multiplex PCR, yet TCRdb's version contains in-frame clones alone and is incomplete. Of 120,000 to 150,000 clones in the sample, about 87% were seen once. This specimen was peripheral blood, taken on day 0 of MenACWY control vaccination. These receptors all come from an adult in good health.

The genes are TRBV5-8 and TRBJ2-6; D assignment may be TRBD1 or TRBD2 (5 bases each). The CDR3 contains 16 residues. The V gene's germline CDR1 is SGHTS and CDR2 YDEGEE. The V end was cut by 5 bases, the J end by 0 bases, with 12 bases between. CDR3 loop: CASRRDRSSGANVLTF. DNA of the CDR3: TGTGCCAGCAGACGGGACCGCAGCTCTGGGGCCAACGTCCTGACTTTC.

This chain joins TRBV30 and TRBJ2-3, with 11 bases lining up with TRBD2. Trimming took 5 bases from V and 2 from J; bases not matched to a gene: 6. CDR1 is GTSNPN, CDR2 SVGIG, per germline (reference sequence). This CDR3 region has 15 residues. The CDR3 DNA follows: TGTGCCTGGTCCCGACTAGCGGGACCCACAGATACGCAGTATTTT. It translates to CAWSRLAGPTDTQYF.

V and J are TRBV5-1 and TRBJ1-1; D is perhaps TRBD1 (5 bases). The CDR3 is 12 residues long. Germline V gene sequence: CDR1 SGHRS, CDR2 YFSETQ. V lost 5 bases and J lost 4, with 9 bases in between. Here the CDR3 reads CASRVGATEAFF. CDR3 DNA: TGCGCCAGCAGGGTCGGGGCCACTGAAGCTTTCTTT.

The CDR3 sequence is CASSPTTTTGNTIYF. The CDR3 nucleotides read TGTGCCAGCAGCCCTACGACGACGACTGGAAACACCATATATTTT. The chain joins TRBV3-1 (or the pseudogene TRBV3-2) to TRBJ1-3; D not resolved. The CDR3 contains 15 residues. The V end was cut by 4 bases, the J end by 2 bases, with 12 bases between. Per the germline V gene, CDR1 is LGHDT and CDR2 is YNNKEL (reference sequence).

The J gene is TRBJ2-3, the V gene TRBV3-1 (or the pseudogene TRBV3-2); D tentatively reads TRBD1 or TRBD2 (5 bases each). The V end was cut by 4 bases, the J end by 8 bases, with 10 bases between. The length of the CDR3 is 12 residues. Germline values: CDR1 LGHDT, CDR2 YNNKEL (reference sequence). The CDR3 here is CASSPGHSTQYF. CDR3 nucleotide sequence: TGTGCCAGCAGCCCGGGGCACTCTACGCAGTATTTT.